This T cell receptor beta chain was captured in a study of OX40 agonist ivuxolimab in advanced cancers. Profiling relied on immunoSEQ multiplex PCR, and the TCRdb table lists in-frame clones only, not all of them. In the table there are under 100,000 clones, 75% to 90% of which are singletons. V was cut by 1 base and J by 3 bases, with 12 bases left in between. The CDR3 covers 15 residues. Germline V lookup: CDR1 LNHNV, CDR2 YYDKDF (reference sequence). Comments on this clone: As yet, its antigen is unknown.

General study results and limits: On average, a greater number of expanded clones characterised CD8+ T cells relative to CD4+. Nonresponders, in some cases, also had low normalized T-cell clonal expansion. CD4+ and CD8+ blood T cells expanded clonally by week 6 at 0.1 to 3.0 mg/kg.

The sequence derives from an adult with an advanced solid tumor such as melanoma, head and neck, liver or kidney cancer. This chain connects TRBV15 to TRBJ1-2; maybe TRBD1 (5 bases). The sample consisted of CD4+ or CD8+ T cells sorted from blood, taken in a trial of the OX40 agonist ivuxolimab. CDR3 DNA: TGTGCCACCAGCAGAGTTCTGGGGGGGTACTATGGCTACACCTTC. Translating gives CATSRVLGGYYGYTF.